This T cell receptor beta chain was found in a study of cytomegalovirus exposure and HLA in healthy donors. General observations from the study: The Asian-associated ancestry cluster reportedly had fewer N-insertions than the roughly 700-donor mean in a later analysis.

PCR amplification relied on 60 Vbeta primers (plus 13 Jbeta primers). Sequencing used immunoSEQ multiplex PCR; TCRdb keeps in-frame clones, though not all of them. The table records some 170,000 clones, roughly 79% of them present only once. From germline, CDR1 is SGHDT and CDR2 YYEEEE. The CDR3 length is 16 residues. V dropped 4 bases and J dropped 0; count of bases not matched to a gene: 7. In regard to this clone: Its antigen is currently unknown.

The chain couples TRBV5-6 to TRBJ1-3; TRBD1 matches at 7 bases. The sequenced sample consisted of PBMCs. This clonotype was obtained from a woman aged 45-65 years in good health and CMV-seronegative. The CDR3 nucleotides read TGTGCCAGCAGCCTTCGAGGGGGCCACTCTGGAAACACCATATATTTT. Residues: CASSLRGGHSGNTIYF.